This T cell receptor beta chain is from a study of shared clonotypes between healthy human individuals. Overall study findings and caveats: Though the depth was large, rarefaction showed that sorted-subset sequencing was incomplete.

For each subset, genomic DNA was distributed in equal portions over several immunoSEQ plates. Each sorted subset replicate got 200 ng genomic DNA, 30,000 or so genomes. Measured with immunoSEQ multiplex PCR; TCRdb has only the in-frame clones, and not every one. The profile shows approximately 1.9 million clones, about 94% of them singletons. Naive CD8 cells lacked CD45RO, underwent positive selection for CCR7 and left out terminally differentiated effector memory CD45RA+ cells. This clone was picked up a small number of times. What it binds is unknown. Deletions cut 2 bases from V and 2 bases from J, with 7 bases between. This CDR3 has 15 residues. The V gene's germline CDR1 is SGHTA and CDR2 FQGTGA.

The chain uses TRBV7-3 and TRBJ2-6; D unresolved. Sequencing was performed on naive CD8+ T cells from PBMCs. The clonotype originates from a man aged 18 to 30 in good health. Some clones in this sample may be carry-over from other donors' samples. CDR3 sequence reads: CASSLLGTGANVLTF. In DNA form, the CDR3 reads TGTGCCAGCAGCTTACTAGGGACTGGGGCCAACGTCCTGACTTTC. The full variable domain, rest sourced from reference TRBV7-3 and TRBJ2-6, is GAGVSQTPSNKVTEKGKYVELRCDPISGHTALYWYRQSLGQGPEFLIYFQGTGAADDSGLPNDRFFAVRPEGSVSTLKIQRTERGDSAVYLCASSLLGTGANVLTFGAGSRLTVL.